The present T cell receptor beta chain was sequenced within a study of OX40 agonist ivuxolimab in advanced cancers. Overall study context: The diagnoses of dose-escalation patients were hepatocellular carcinoma, melanoma, renal cell or head and neck cancer. Patients were roughly 83% male with ages roughly 20 to 90, mean 60. Study-level points and caveats: In the expanded peripheral T cells, antigen specificity was never determined.

V was pared by 0 bases and J by 8 bases, with 6 bases between. CDR3 length equals 12 residues. Per the germline V gene, CDR1 is SGHDT and CDR2 is YYEEEE. On this clone itself: What it binds is not known.

TCRdb's table, derived via immunoSEQ multiplex PCR, lists solely in-frame clones and lacks some. Among some 32,000 clones listed, roughly 84% were seen once. No patient had autoimmune disease or received systemic immunosuppression. The rearrangement joins TRBV5-6 to TRBJ2-1; D ambiguous. This clonotype was obtained from an adult with an advanced solid tumor such as melanoma, head and neck, liver or kidney cancer. Material: CD4+ or CD8+ T cells sorted from blood, obtained in a trial of the OX40 agonist ivuxolimab. CDR3 in DNA: TGTGCCAGCAGCTTGGCCCCGTATGAGCAGTTCTTC. Residues: CASSLAPYEQFF.